The 10 T cell receptor beta chains below were found in one sample sequenced in a study of vaccination and CD4 T cells after COVID-19. Stated treatment: approximately nine-day PBMC culture with coronavirus spike peptide pools or control peptides (ViraFEST assay). Those CD4+ T cells from the unexposed donor predate the COVID-19 pandemic (2011-2018). These receptors have no known antigen. Sequenced with the Oncomine TCR Beta short-read assay was DNA taken from cultured CD4+ T cells. The genomic DNA was obtained from cultured CD4+ T cells by extraction with the QIAamp micro DNA kit. TCRdb redid the calling of the PCR reads with MiXCR, one entry per CDR3 protein. Seen here are roughly 6,700 distinct CDR3 sequences, 33% observed once, and the top ten hold around 39%. Sequenced: CD4+ T cells from blood, cultured in vitro. The receptors were sampled from a human donor in good health.

V and J are TRBV6-1 and TRBJ1-3; D uncertain. Germline V gene data show CDR1 as MNHNS and CDR2 as SASEGT. Trimming left V 8 bases short and J 3 bases short, with 8 bases between. CDR3 length equals 12 residues. CDR3 residues: CASGIIGNTIYF. The CDR3 DNA is TGTGCCAGCGGAATTATTGGAAACACCATATATTTT.

The chain uses TRBV27 and TRBJ2-4, with D perhaps matching TRBD2 (7 bases). Germline CDR1 and CDR2: MNHEY and SMNVEV (reference sequence). V was shortened by 5 bases and J by 8 bases, with 13 bases between the two germline ends. The CDR3 extends over 13 amino acids. The CDR3 DNA follows: TGTGCCAGCAGTATCGGGGGGCGGGACATTCAGTACTTC. This encodes CASSIGGRDIQYF.

The J gene is TRBJ1-5, the V gene TRBV11-2; D gene ambiguous. The CDR3 totals 16 residues. Trimming pared 1 base from V and 10 bases from J, leaving 20 bases between. CDR1 and CDR2 (germline): SGHAT, FQNNGV. Here the CDR3 DNA reads TGTGCCAGCAGCTTAGCACCGGGTTCTACATCATCCCCCCAGCATTTT. It yields the protein CASSLAPGSTSSPQHF.

This chain uses TRBV28 with TRBJ2-1; TRBD2 agrees at 7 bases. The CDR3 has 14 residues. V gave up 3 bases and J gave up 5 bases; unmatched junction bases: 4. The germline CDR1 and CDR2 sequences are MDHEN and SYDVKM. The CDR3 protein is CASSLTSYNNEQFF. CDR3 DNA: TGTGCCAGCAGTTTGACTAGCTACAACAATGAGCAGTTCTTC.

A few counts support this clonotype. The chain carries TRBV28 and TRBJ1-1; no reliable D call. V gave up 9 bases and J gave up 1 base, with 15 bases separating them. In germline, CDR1 is MDHEN, CDR2 SYDVKM. The CDR3 contains 14 residues. CDR3 nucleotides: TGTGCCAGTAAACACTTAGACCAGAACACTGAAGCTTTCTTT. This encodes CASKHLDQNTEAFF.

As to this clonotype: A much larger clonotype is one base distant, so this may be a read error. The V call is TRBV7-6, the J call TRBJ2-7; weak D call: TRBD1 (6 bases). Germline V gene sequence: CDR1 SGHVS, CDR2 FNYEAQ. Trimming cost V 8 bases and J 3 bases, with 17 bases left between them. This CDR3 is 14 amino acids long. The CDR3, as DNA: TGTGCCAGCGGCCCAGCAGGGGAAGGCTACGAGCAGTACTTC. Its protein product is CASGPAGEGYEQYF.

The sample holds a few counts of this clonotype. V is TRBV28 and J is TRBJ1-5; no firm D call. Germline assignment: CDR1 MDHEN and CDR2 SYDVKM. V lost 3 bases and J lost 7, with 7 bases in between. The CDR3 sequence is 12 residues long. CDR3 sequence (DNA): TGTGCCAGCAGTTTGTGGCGCCAGCCCCAGCATTTT. Translation gives CASSLWRQPQHF.

The rearrangement links TRBV5-4 to TRBJ1-1, with a weak D call TRBD1 (5 bases). Per the germline V gene, CDR1 is SGHNT and CDR2 is YYREEE (reference sequence). V was cut by 0 bases and J by 8 bases, with 11 bases left in between. The CDR3 is 13 residues long. CDR3 protein: CASSLEWAGEAFF. The CDR3, as DNA: TGTGCCAGCAGCTTGGAATGGGCAGGGGAAGCTTTCTTT.

This clonotype has a handful of counts. CDR3 in amino acids: CASRGGFGTDTQYF. CDR3 sequence (DNA): TGTGCCAGCAGAGGGGGGTTCGGCACAGATACGCAGTATTTT. The chain carries TRBV7-6 and TRBJ2-3, with D possibly called TRBD1 or TRBD2 (6 bases each). Trimming removed 6 bases from V and 1 base from J, with 11 bases in between. There are 14 residues in the CDR3. The germline V gene has CDR1 SGHVS and CDR2 FNYEAQ. The full variable domain, with the rest looked up from reference TRBV7-6 and TRBJ2-3, is GAGVSQSPRYKVTKRGQDVALRCDPISGHVSLYWYRQALGQGPEFLTYFNYEAQQDKSGLPNDRFSAERPEGSISTLTIQRTEQRDSAMYRCASRGGFGTDTQYFGPGTRLTVL.

Only a few counts were recorded for this clonotype. This chain joins TRBV7-3 and TRBJ2-3; 13 nucleotides line up with TRBD2. Germline CDR1 reads SGHTA; CDR2 reads FQGTGA. The CDR3 runs 15 residues. Unmatched junction bases numbered 2, after V lost 3 bases and J lost 5 bases. Here the CDR3 DNA reads TGTGCCAGCAGCTTGGGACTAGCGGGAATAGATACGCAGTATTTT. Its protein is CASSLGLAGIDTQYF.